The entry below gives a single TCR beta chain sequence along with its context. This sample is part of a study of shared clonotypes between healthy human individuals. Repertoires were generated with immunoSEQ multiplex PCR, while TCRdb's copy carries only in-frame clones and drops some. The top ten clones hold 0.36% of a sample with about 2.4 million clones, approximately 94% of them seen once. The TCR sequence derives from a man younger than 35 in good health. Some clones in this sample may be carry-over from other donors' samples. Input material: naive CD4+ T cells from PBMCs. Subset noted: CD45RA+ positively selected.

CDR3 loop: CASSLGPIQGNTEAFF. The CDR3 DNA is TGCGCCAGCAGCTTGGGGCCCATACAGGGGAACACTGAAGCTTTCTTT. The chain combines TRBV5-1 with TRBJ1-1, with D perhaps matching TRBD1 (6 bases). CDR3 size: 16 residues. CDR1 is SGHRS, CDR2 YFSETQ, per germline. Trimming left V 0 bases short and J 1 base short, with 13 bases between. Full variable domain (missing parts from reference TRBV5-1 and TRBJ1-1): KAGVTQTPRYLIKTRGQQVTLSCSPISGHRSVSWYQQTPGQGLQFLFEYFSETQRNKGNFPGRFSGRQFSNSRSEMNVSTLELGDSALYLCASSLGPIQGNTEAFFGQGTRLTVV.